Shown below are 22 T cell receptor beta chains from a single sample sequenced in a study of blood T cell repertoires in COVID-19. TCRdb's table, derived via immunoSEQ multiplex PCR, lists solely in-frame clones and lacks some. The sample records 200,000 to 300,000 clones, approximately 81% being singletons. Sequencing input: peripheral blood. Receptors were obtained from a man aged 55 to 69 with acute or convalescent COVID-19.

The gene calls are TRBV5-1 and TRBJ2-1, with a weak D call TRBD2 (5 bases). Germline lookup yields CDR1 SGHRS and CDR2 YFSETQ. The CDR3 is 14 amino acids. Trimming stripped 5 bases from V and 1 base from J, with 10 bases between. The CDR3: CASRPPGSYNEQFF. The CDR3 DNA sequence: TGCGCCAGCAGACCTCCGGGGTCCTACAATGAGCAGTTCTTC.

The chain employs TRBV28 and TRBJ2-4; D is ambiguous. CDR3 length: 11 residues. Germline CDR1 is MDHEN and CDR2 is SYDVKM. In nucleotides, the CDR3 is TGTGCTTCCCAAGCCAAAAACATTCAGTACTTC. This encodes CASQAKNIQYF.

The rearrangement links TRBV7-3 to TRBJ2-2; 11 nucleotides line up with TRBD2. The length of the CDR3 is 17 residues. Trimming cost V 8 bases and J 0 bases; bases outside gene matches: 8. CDR1 SGHTA and CDR2 FQGTGA come from the germline V gene. The CDR3: CASCLAGGTTNTGELFF. CDR3 coding DNA: TGTGCCAGCTGCCTAGCGGGGGGAACTACGAACACCGGGGAGCTGTTTTTT.

This chain links TRBV7-2 with TRBJ2-3; 7 bases map to TRBD1. CDR3 length: 16 amino acids. V gave up 3 bases and J gave up 3 bases; unmatched junction bases: 9. Germline V gene lookup returns CDR1 SGHTA and CDR2 FQGNSA. The CDR3 nucleotides are TGTGCCAGCAGCTTCTTAGGGACAGTAAGAACAGATACGCAGTATTTT. This gives the protein CASSFLGTVRTDTQYF.

The chain combines TRBV18 with TRBJ2-5; TRBD2 matches at 7 bases. The germline CDR1 and CDR2 sequences are KGHSH and LQKENI. The CDR3 extends over 16 amino acids. V shed 3 bases, J shed 4 bases, and the junction held 11 bases outside the gene matches. The CDR3 DNA is TGTGCCAGCTCACCCGAGTGGGGGGGGACTTCAGAGACCCAGTACTTC. Its translation is CASSPEWGGTSETQYF.

This clone occurred once. The V call is TRBV7-2, the J call TRBJ2-7, with 9 bases that match TRBD1. CDR3 length: 15 residues. The germline gives CDR1 SGHTA, CDR2 FQGNSA. J gave up 3 bases and V 6 bases, and 9 bases lay outside the gene matches. CDR3 coding DNA: TGTGCCAGCAGACAAATGACAGGGGGGAGCTACGAGCAGTACTTC. Translated: CASRQMTGGSYEQYF.

The J gene is TRBJ2-5, the V gene TRBV7-8, with TRBD2 as a possible D gene (6 bases). With 11 bases removed from V and 1 base from J, the gap between germline ends came to 14 bases. Germline lookup yields CDR1 SGHVS and CDR2 FQNEAQ. The CDR3 extends over 13 amino acids. This CDR3 is CAGRGTPQETQYF. The CDR3 DNA follows: TGTGCCGGTCGGGGGACCCCCCAAGAGACCCAGTACTTC.

The chain recombines TRBV19 with TRBJ1-4; D may be TRBD1 (6 bases). V lost 4 bases, J lost 6 bases, and 15 bases lay in between. The CDR3 covers 15 residues. Per germline, CDR1 LNHDA and CDR2 SQIVND (reference sequence). CDR3 DNA sequence: TGTGCCAGTAGTAGAACCGGGACATCAGATGAAAAACTGTTTTTT. Translating it yields CASSRTGTSDEKLFF.

This clone was detected only a few times. As DNA, the CDR3 is TGTGCCAGCAGCTTATGGCAGGGTGCTCTGGGTCAGCCCCAGCATTTT. Its protein is CASSLWQGALGQPQHF. The chain couples TRBV7-9 to TRBJ1-5; D is possibly TRBD1 (5 bases). Deletions cut 2 bases from V and 6 bases from J, with 17 bases between. The CDR3 loop spans 16 amino acids. The germline gives CDR1 SEHNR, CDR2 FQNEAQ (reference sequence).

The chain employs TRBV6-5 and TRBJ2-7; TRBD1 might be the D (6 bases). The V end lost 6 bases, the J end lost 0 bases, and 12 bases lay between the germline ends. Germline-derived CDR1 and CDR2 are MNHEY and SVGAGI. This CDR3 has 14 amino acids. For the CDR3, the DNA is TGTGCCAGCAGACCAGGGGTATACTCCTACGAGCAGTACTTC. Its translation: CASRPGVYSYEQYF.

The chain employs TRBV27 and TRBJ2-1; weak D call: TRBD2 (6 bases). Deletions cut 7 bases from V and 7 bases from J, with 20 bases between. This CDR3 is 15 amino acids long. CDR1 and CDR2 from the germline V gene are MNHEY and SMNVEV (reference sequence). The CDR3 here is CASMVSGSGGNEQFF. DNA for the CDR3: TGTGCCAGCATGGTATCGGGGTCTGGAGGGAATGAGCAGTTCTTC.

The chain has TRBV27 and TRBJ2-1, with D possibly matching TRBD1 (6 bases). Germline-derived CDR1 and CDR2 are MNHEY and SMNVEV (reference sequence). The V gene lost 6 bases and the J gene lost 9 bases, with 15 bases spanning the gap. This CDR3 spans 13 amino acids. The CDR3 is CASSNYQGLEQFF. The CDR3 DNA sequence: TGTGCCAGCAGCAATTATCAGGGGCTTGAGCAGTTCTTC.

The J gene is TRBJ1-1, the V gene TRBV28; perhaps TRBD1 as D (6 bases). The germline V gene encodes CDR1 MDHEN and CDR2 SYDVKM. The CDR3 extends over 15 amino acids. The V end lost 8 bases, the J end lost 2 bases, and 18 bases lay between the germline ends. The DNA for the CDR3 is TGTGCCAGCTCCAGGGGAGACGGGCTAAACACTGAAGCTTTCTTT. This codes for CASSRGDGLNTEAFF. The variable domain in full, with the rest retrieved from reference TRBV28 and TRBJ1-1, is DVKVTQSSRYLVKRTGEKVFLECVQDMDHENMFWYRQDPGLGLRLIYFSYDVKMKEKGDIPEGYSVSREKKERFSLILESASTNQTSMYLCASSRGDGLNTEAFFGQGTRLTVV.

The rearrangement uses TRBV4-1 and TRBJ1-6; 7 nucleotides line up with TRBD1. Germline values: CDR1 MGHRA, CDR2 YSYEKL. This CDR3 contains 16 residues. V shed 0 bases and J 7 bases; nucleotides not matched to a gene: 6. CDR3 residues: CASSQDVTGRNSPLHF. The CDR3 bases are TGCGCCAGCAGCCAAGATGTGACAGGGCGCAATTCACCCCTCCACTTT.

The chain has TRBV6-9 and TRBJ2-1, with 9 bases lining up with TRBD2. Trimming removed 4 bases from V and 0 bases from J; junction bases left unmatched: 13. From germline, CDR1 is MNHGY and CDR2 SVAAGI. The CDR3 runs 19 residues. The chain's CDR3 is CASSSRTGLAGVSYNEQFF. DNA of the CDR3: TGTGCCAGCAGTTCACGGACGGGATTAGCGGGGGTCTCCTACAATGAGCAGTTCTTC.

The rearrangement uses TRBV15 and TRBJ1-2; tentatively, D is TRBD1 (5 bases). This CDR3 is 16 amino acids long. V lost 1 base, J lost 2 bases, and 14 bases lay in between. CDR1 and CDR2 from the germline V gene are LNHNV and YYDKDF (reference sequence). CDR3 region: CATSRVWSTGNYGYTF. Here the CDR3 DNA reads TGTGCCACCAGCAGAGTTTGGAGTACAGGCAACTATGGCTACACCTTC.

V is TRBV12-3 or TRBV12-4 and J is TRBJ2-5; D gene unclear. V was cut by 3 bases and J by 5 bases, with 7 bases left in between. CDR3 length equals 12 residues. The CDR3 here is CASSFGRETQYF. CDR3 nucleotide sequence: TGTGCCAGCAGTTTTGGCAGGGAGACCCAGTACTTC.

The chain carries TRBV11-2 and TRBJ2-1; unclear D gene. Germline assignment: CDR1 SGHAT and CDR2 FQNNGV. This CDR3 is built from 16 residues. V was shortened by 1 base and J by 0 bases, with 10 bases between the two germline ends. DNA of the CDR3: TGTGCCAGCAGCTTAGCCACGGTAAGCTCCTACAATGAGCAGTTCTTC. Translation gives CASSLATVSSYNEQFF.

The chain joins TRBV7-6 to TRBJ2-1; 9 bases agree with TRBD1. This CDR3 has 16 residues. Germline CDR1 and CDR2: SGHVS and FNYEAQ. The ends lost 3 bases at V and 7 bases at J; junction bases unmatched: 10. The DNA of the CDR3 is TGTGCCAGCAGCTTCGAACCGGGACAGGGTCGGAATGAGCAGTTCTTC. This translates into CASSFEPGQGRNEQFF.

V gene TRBV18 combines with J gene TRBJ1-1, with D tentatively TRBD1 (6 bases). This CDR3 has 15 amino acids. Germline CDR1 and CDR2: KGHSH and LQKENI. V was trimmed by 7 bases and J by 0 bases, leaving 15 bases between them. The CDR3 loop is CASYQGGGLNTEAFF. CDR3 DNA: TGTGCCAGCTACCAGGGAGGGGGTTTGAACACTGAAGCTTTCTTT.

CDR3 residues: CASSLVSGSNEQFF. In DNA, the CDR3 is TGTGCCAGCAGCTTAGTTAGCGGGAGTAATGAGCAGTTCTTC. The V and J genes are TRBV7-2 and TRBJ2-1; the match to TRBD2 covers 9 bases. Germline V gives CDR1 SGHTA, CDR2 FQGNSA. The V segment lost 1 base and the J segment 7 bases; nucleotides outside the gene matches: 2. The CDR3 totals 14 residues.

The rearrangement links TRBV7-3 to TRBJ1-1; D unclear. V dropped 5 bases and J dropped 1 base, with 14 bases sitting between them. In germline, CDR1 is SGHTA, CDR2 FQGTGA. CDR3 length: 15 residues. CDR3 nucleotides: TGTGCCAGCAGCGCAAGGAGGCTTCCGAACACTGAAGCTTTCTTT. As protein: CASSARRLPNTEAFF.